Shown below are 32 T cell receptor beta chains from a single sample sequenced in a study of early T cells in non-severe SARS-CoV-2 infection. Each CDR3 protein is one row after TCRdb ran MiXCR on the 5' RACE reads. The repertoire consists of under 70,000 distinct CDR3 sequences, with around 14% occurring once and the leading ten covering about 9.3%. This sample comprised whole blood, obtained at baseline. These receptors were obtained from an adult who was a healthcare worker with PCR-confirmed SARS-CoV-2 infection or an uninfected control (not recorded which).

A few counts support this clonotype. V and J are TRBV7-9 and TRBJ2-7; weak D call: TRBD1 (6 bases). Trimming removed 5 bases at V and 2 bases at J, with 16 bases between. The CDR3 length is 15 residues. The germline V gene encodes CDR1 SEHNR and CDR2 FQNEAQ (reference sequence). The CDR3 DNA reads as TGTGCCAGCAGCCACGCAGGGGACCTAGCCTACGAGCAGTACTTC. This encodes CASSHAGDLAYEQYF. The full variable domain, with the rest looked up from reference TRBV7-9 and TRBJ2-7, is DTGVSQNPRHKITKRGQNVTFRCDPISEHNRLYWYRQTLGQGPEFLTYFQNEAQLEKSRLLSDRFSAERPKGSFSTLEIQRTEQGDSAMYLCASSHAGDLAYEQYFGPGTRLTVT.

This clonotype was seen only once. The chain uses TRBV7-9 and TRBJ1-2; 7 positions agree with TRBD1. The trim removed 5 bases at V and 2 bases at J, leaving 8 bases unmatched. Germline CDR1 SEHNR, CDR2 FQNEAQ (reference sequence). The CDR3 loop spans 15 amino acids. The CDR3 nucleotides are TGTGCCAGCAGCCAGACAGGGACCGAGAACTATGGCTACACCTTC. Its translation: CASSQTGTENYGYTF. Full variable domain (rest looked up from reference TRBV7-9 and TRBJ1-2): DTGVSQNPRHKITKRGQNVTFRCDPISEHNRLYWYRQTLGQGPEFLTYFQNEAQLEKSRLLSDRFSAERPKGSFSTLEIQRTEQGDSAMYLCASSQTGTENYGYTFGSGTRLTVV.

This clonotype was counted only a few times. This sequence joins TRBV21-1 and TRBJ2-2; TRBD2 was called by the table and not checked on the DNA. TRBV21-1 is a recognized pseudogene. The CDR3 sequence is 16 residues long. This CDR3 is CASSKGGRDVTGELFF. CDR3 coding DNA: TGTGCCAGCAGCAAAGGCGGGAGAGATGTCACCGGGGAGCTGTTTTTT.

This clonotype appeared a few times. The chain combines TRBV7-2 with TRBJ2-1, with 9 positions matching TRBD2. With V trimmed by 1 base and J by 7 bases, 5 bases remained unmatched. Germline values: CDR1 SGHTA, CDR2 FQGNSA. This CDR3 has 15 amino acids. For the CDR3, the DNA is TGTGCCAGCAGCTTAGGAGCGGGAGGTTTGAATGAGCAGTTCTTC. Residues: CASSLGAGGLNEQFF.

Only a few counts were recorded for this clonotype. The J gene is TRBJ2-1, the V gene TRBV4-1, with 7 nucleotides matching TRBD1. Germline-derived CDR1 and CDR2 are MGHRA and YSYEKL. The CDR3 is 14 residues long. The J segment lost 3 bases and the V segment lost 2 bases, leaving 1 base of the junction unmatched. CDR3 in amino acids: CASSQRTGYNEQFF. As DNA, the CDR3 is TGCGCCAGCAGCCAAAGGACAGGCTACAATGAGCAGTTCTTC.

V is TRBV6-2 or TRBV6-3 and J is TRBJ2-2; D possibly corresponds to TRBD2 (5 bases). CDR1 and CDR2 (germline): MNHEY, SVGEGT. V lost 4 bases and J 1 base, leaving 10 bases between the germline ends. The CDR3 is made up of 15 amino acids. As DNA, the CDR3 is TGTGCCAGCAGTTTGGGAGTGGGGAACACCGGGGAGCTGTTTTTT. Its protein product is CASSLGVGNTGELFF.

This sequence joins TRBV10-3 and TRBJ2-7; no reliable D call. Looked up from germline, CDR1 is ENHRY and CDR2 is SYGVKD. V was pared by 3 bases and J by 4 bases, with 10 bases between. The CDR3 covers 13 residues. CDR3 in amino acids: CAISDYRFYEQYF. In DNA, the CDR3 is TGTGCCATCAGTGATTACAGATTTTACGAGCAGTACTTC.

The chain is built from TRBV24-1 and TRBJ2-3; tentatively, D is TRBD2 (5 bases). Germline CDR1 KGHDR, CDR2 SFDVKD. V dropped 4 bases and J dropped 2 bases, with 21 bases sitting between them. The CDR3 length is 18 residues. CDR3: CATSDPLMGAHPTDTQYF. The CDR3 region has the DNA TGTGCCACCAGTGACCCTCTAATGGGAGCGCATCCCACAGATACGCAGTATTTT.

The chain combines TRBV7-2 with TRBJ2-3; tentatively, D is TRBD2 (5 bases). This CDR3 has 12 amino acids. The germline V gene encodes CDR1 SGHTA and CDR2 FQGNSA. Deletions cut 5 bases from V and 8 bases from J, with 11 bases between. CDR3 DNA sequence: TGTGCCAGCAGCCCCCCTGGGAGTACGCAGTATTTT. This codes for CASSPPGSTQYF.

Judged by abundance, this clonotype is medium-sized. The CDR3 nucleotides are TGTGCCAGCAGGAACCGGATTACCGGGGAGCTGTTTTTT. It codes for CASRNRITGELFF. The rearrangement joins TRBV7-9 to TRBJ2-2; D not resolved. This CDR3 region has 13 residues. Germline V gene data show CDR1 as SEHNR and CDR2 as FQNEAQ (reference sequence). V lost 6 bases, J lost 5 bases, and 10 bases lay in between.

The chain uses TRBV7-9 and TRBJ1-5; possible D gene TRBD1, 5 bases. This CDR3 has 17 amino acids. Germline V lookup: CDR1 SEHNR, CDR2 FQNEAQ (reference sequence). Trimming left V 2 bases short and J 2 bases short, with 16 bases between. The CDR3 DNA reads as TGTGCCAGCAGCTTATTTCAGGGTGGATTTGGCAATCAGCCCCAGCATTTT. Translated, it gives CASSLFQGGFGNQPQHF.

This clonotype was seen a handful of times. In DNA form, the CDR3 reads TGTGCCAGCAGTTTATCGGGGTTCAGCAATCAGCCCCAGCATTTT. Translation: CASSLSGFSNQPQHF. This chain links TRBV28 with TRBJ1-5; D call uncertain. V was pared by 1 base and J by 1 base, with 8 bases between. The CDR3 runs to 15 residues. CDR1 MDHEN and CDR2 SYDVKM come from the germline V gene.

The table lists this clonotype with a few counts. The rearrangement joins TRBV29-1 to TRBJ1-1; possible D gene TRBD1, 5 bases. The CDR3 consists of 12 residues. Trimming took off 3 bases at V and 1 base at J, with 6 bases between the two ends. Germline V lookup: CDR1 SQVTM, CDR2 ANQGSEA. The CDR3 sequence is CSVDRENTEAFF. CDR3 coding DNA: TGCAGCGTTGACAGGGAGAACACTGAAGCTTTCTTT.

In this sample, this clonotype turned up a few times. The V gene is TRBV7-2, the J gene TRBJ1-2; the match to TRBD1 covers 10 bases. The CDR3 has 15 amino acids. The germline V gene has CDR1 SGHTA and CDR2 FQGNSA. J lost 1 base, V lost 5 bases, and 4 bases had no gene match. In nucleotides, the CDR3 is TGTGCCAGCAGCCCTAGGACAGGGGGTAACTATGGCTACACCTTC. Translating gives CASSPRTGGNYGYTF.

This clonotype was seen more than once but under ten times. This chain joins TRBV12-3 or TRBV12-4 and TRBJ1-3, with D maybe TRBD1 (5 bases). Between the trimmed V and J ends, which lost 1 base and 2 bases, there was a span of 12 bases. This CDR3 has 16 amino acids. CDR3 DNA sequence: TGTGCCAGCAGTTTAGAGGCAGGGAGCCCTGGAAACACCATATATTTT. Translated, it gives CASSLEAGSPGNTIYF.

This clonotype appeared a few times. The rearrangement links TRBV28 to TRBJ2-7; 9 positions agree with TRBD2. The CDR3 covers 14 residues. Germline loops: CDR1 MDHEN, CDR2 SYDVKM. Unmatched junction bases numbered 5, after V lost 8 bases and J lost 0 bases. The CDR3 DNA sequence: TGTGCCAGCTCCAGCGGGGGGAGCTCCTACGAGCAGTACTTC. Its protein product is CASSSGGSSYEQYF.

This clonotype was observed at least ten times. The V and J genes are TRBV29-1 and TRBJ2-7; weak D call: TRBD1 (5 bases). The V gene's germline CDR1 is SQVTM and CDR2 ANQGSEA. The CDR3 is made up of 11 amino acids. The V end lost 4 bases, the J end lost 5 bases, and 9 bases lay between the germline ends. CDR3 bases: TGCAGCGTTGGGACATCCCACGAGCAGTACTTC. Protein product: CSVGTSHEQYF.

In this sample, this clonotype turned up a few times. The V call is TRBV6-2 or TRBV6-3, the J call TRBJ2-7; no clear D. The CDR3 contains 18 residues. Trimming removed 2 bases at V and 1 base at J, with 21 bases between. CDR1 is MNHEY, CDR2 SVGEGT, per germline. The CDR3 nucleotides read TGTGCCAGCAGTTACCCCCGATTTCGCAAAGGTTTTTCCTACGAGCAGTACTTC. This sequence encodes CASSYPRFRKGFSYEQYF.

This rearrangement joins TRBV5-1 to TRBJ2-1, with 8 bases matching TRBD1. There are 15 residues in the CDR3. The V gene end was trimmed by 0 bases and the J gene end by 2 bases; junction bases not matched to a gene: 1. Germline V CDR1 and CDR2: SGHRS, YFSETQ. CDR3 region: CASSLEGQAYNEQFF. The CDR3 nucleotides read TGCGCCAGCAGCTTGGAGGGACAGGCCTACAATGAGCAGTTCTTC.

This clonotype has a count of ten or more. The rearrangement joins TRBV11-2 to TRBJ2-6, with TRBD1 identical over 7 bases. The germline V gene has CDR1 SGHAT and CDR2 FQNNGV. There are 17 residues in the CDR3. Trimming at V came to 5 bases and at J to 0 bases, leaving 7 bases not matched to a gene. The CDR3 reads CASSPNRGSSGANVLTF. CDR3 DNA sequence: TGTGCCAGCAGCCCGAACAGGGGTAGCTCTGGGGCCAACGTCCTGACTTTC.

This clonotype occurred a few times. The rearrangement joins TRBV6-5 to TRBJ2-7, with no clear D. Deletions cut 0 bases from V and 6 bases from J, with 6 bases between. The CDR3 length is 12 residues. Germline CDR1 reads MNHEY; CDR2 reads SVGAGI. CDR3: CASSYSGSEQYF. Here the CDR3 DNA reads TGTGCCAGCAGTTACTCTGGGTCCGAGCAGTACTTC.

This clonotype was counted at least ten times. CDR3 sequence (DNA): TGTGCCAGCAGCTTGACAGGGACCCAAGAGACCCAGTACTTC. Residues: CASSLTGTQETQYF. The V call is TRBV7-9, the J call TRBJ2-5, with 7 bases identical to TRBD1. Germline trimming cut 3 bases from V and 1 base from J; bases unmatched to any gene: 2. The germline V gene encodes CDR1 SEHNR and CDR2 FQNEAQ (reference sequence). The CDR3 is 14 amino acids.

V gene TRBV6-6 combines with J gene TRBJ1-2; 9 bases line up with TRBD1. The J segment lost 0 bases and the V segment lost 5 bases, leaving 4 bases of the junction unmatched. Germline V gene lookup returns CDR1 MNHNY and CDR2 SVGAGI (reference sequence). This CDR3 has 15 residues. The CDR3 coding sequence is TGTGCCAGCAGTACGACAGGGGGAGCTAACTATGGCTACACCTTC. Translating gives CASSTTGGANYGYTF.

V and J are TRBV7-2 and TRBJ1-1; D ambiguous. The V end was cut by 5 bases, the J end by 8 bases, with 15 bases between. Germline CDR1 SGHTA, CDR2 FQGNSA. The CDR3 is made up of 13 amino acids. CDR3 bases: TGTGCCAGCAGCACAAGATTTAAGAAGGAAGCTTTCTTT. It translates to CASSTRFKKEAFF.

This chain links TRBV28 with TRBJ2-5; tentative D call: TRBD2 (5 bases). Germline V lookup: CDR1 MDHEN, CDR2 SYDVKM. The CDR3 covers 14 residues. Trimming took 3 bases from V and 2 from J, leaving 10 bases between them. The CDR3 DNA sequence: TGTGCCAGCAGTTTCAAACGGGAACAAGAGACCCAGTACTTC. Its translation is CASSFKREQETQYF. The whole variable domain, remainder taken from reference TRBV28 and TRBJ2-5, is DVKVTQSSRYLVKRTGEKVFLECVQDMDHENMFWYRQDPGLGLRLIYFSYDVKMKEKGDIPEGYSVSREKKERFSLILESASTNQTSMYLCASSFKREQETQYFGPGTRLLVL.

A few counts support this clonotype. This chain uses TRBV30 with TRBJ1-5, with a weak D call TRBD1 (6 bases). Germline CDR1 reads GTSNPN; CDR2 reads SVGIG (reference sequence). The V and J ends lost 3 bases and 5 bases respectively, with 11 bases between them. The length of the CDR3 is 13 residues. CDR3 coding DNA: TGTGCCTGGAGCGGGGGGCTCGATCAGCCCCAGCATTTT. This translates into CAWSGGLDQPQHF.

This clonotype was seen at least ten times. The CDR3, as DNA: TGCGCCAGCAGCCAAGCAACGGAGCCCTTTACCGGGGAGCTGTTTTTT. Translation gives CASSQATEPFTGELFF. The chain couples TRBV4-1 to TRBJ2-2; D ambiguous. V was pared by 1 base and J by 5 bases, with 14 bases between. This CDR3 region has 16 residues. Per the germline V gene, CDR1 is MGHRA and CDR2 is YSYEKL.

The rearrangement links TRBV29-1 to TRBJ1-1, with D hard to call. Trimming cost V 1 base and J 3 bases, with 9 bases left between them. Germline V gene lookup returns CDR1 SQVTM and CDR2 ANQGSEA. The CDR3 loop spans 13 amino acids. This CDR3 is CSVEALGYTEAFF. For the CDR3, the DNA is TGCAGCGTTGAAGCCCTTGGGTACACTGAAGCTTTCTTT.

In its sample, this clonotype was seen many times. The rearrangement joins TRBV12-3 or TRBV12-4 to TRBJ1-2; D is unresolved. Trimming removed 1 base at V and 7 bases at J, with 16 bases between. The CDR3 spans 15 residues. CDR3 sequence (DNA): TGTGCCAGCAGTTTAGTTCCCAGGTCGTCTGGTGGCTACACCTTC. Its translation: CASSLVPRSSGGYTF.

This clonotype is medium-sized (0.01 to 0.1%) by share. The J gene is TRBJ1-1, the V gene TRBV28; D gene uncertain. Trimming removed 2 bases from V and 5 bases from J, with 15 bases in between. The CDR3 is 15 residues long. Per the germline V gene, CDR1 is MDHEN and CDR2 is SYDVKM. The CDR3 here is CASSLNPRTRTEAFF. The CDR3 region has the DNA TGTGCCAGCAGTTTAAACCCTCGAACGAGGACTGAAGCTTTCTTT.

The chain recombines TRBV5-4 with TRBJ1-1; 8 bases line up with TRBD1. The CDR3 runs 17 residues. In germline, CDR1 is SGHNT, CDR2 YYREEE (reference sequence). J lost 0 bases, V lost 4 bases, and 11 bases had no gene match. For the CDR3, the DNA is TGTGCCAGCAGCGGAGGACAGGGCTTAACTATGAACACTGAAGCTTTCTTT. Amino acids: CASSGGQGLTMNTEAFF.

In this sample, this clonotype turned up many times. The chain carries TRBV28 and TRBJ1-5; 7 nucleotides line up with TRBD1. CDR3 length equals 15 residues. Per the germline V gene, CDR1 is MDHEN and CDR2 is SYDVKM. V dropped 5 bases and J dropped 0; count of bases not matched to a gene: 4. This CDR3 reads CASSPQGVSNQPQHF. CDR3 coding DNA: TGTGCCAGCAGTCCCCAGGGGGTTAGCAATCAGCCCCAGCATTTT.